A selection of T cell receptor beta chains follows, all from one sample in a study of cytomegalovirus exposure and HLA in healthy donors. The assay was immunoSEQ multiplex PCR, and TCRdb's table has in-frame clones only and misses some. The data show 200,000 to 250,000 clones, 70% to 85% seen once. The sample comprised PBMCs. The source of these receptors is a male donor in good health and CMV-seronegative. CDR3s include the opening cysteine and the closing phenylalanine or tryptophan. The order of the fields is clone size, V gene, J gene, D gene, CDR3 protein, CDR3 DNA. A D gene is named only where the DNA matches it firmly. The size of a clone is reported for some rows only, either as once, few or many, or as a class for expanded clones.

clone_size: few
v_call: TRBV28
j_call: TRBJ1-1
d_call: .
cdr3_aa: CASSSPGSGRTEAFF
cdr3_nt: TGTGCCAGCAGTTCTCCTGGGTCGGGGAGGACTGAAGCTTTCTTT

clone_size: few
v_call: TRBV14
j_call: TRBJ1-4
d_call: TRBD1
cdr3_aa: CASSLGTGFLNEKLFF
cdr3_nt: TGTGCCAGCAGCCTGGGGACAGGGTTTTTGAATGAAAAACTGTTTTTT

clone_size: .
v_call: TRBV5-4
j_call: TRBJ2-7
d_call: TRBD2
cdr3_aa: CASSPQRQSSGRSSYEQYF
cdr3_nt: TGTGCCAGCAGCCCCCAAAGGCAGTCTAGCGGGAGGAGCTCCTACGAGCAGTACTTC

clone_size: .
v_call: TRBV6-5
j_call: TRBJ2-7
d_call: .
cdr3_aa: CASSYSLMGPYEQYF
cdr3_nt: TGTGCCAGCAGTTACTCCCTGATGGGCCCCTACGAGCAGTACTTC

clone_size: .
v_call: TRBV29-1
j_call: TRBJ2-1
d_call: TRBD1
cdr3_aa: CSAVRGISYNEQFF
cdr3_nt: TGCAGCGCCGTCAGGGGGATTTCCTACAATGAGCAGTTCTTC

clone_size: once
v_call: TRBV5-1
j_call: TRBJ2-1
d_call: TRBD2
cdr3_aa: CAVQGLAGTNEQFF
cdr3_nt: TGCGCCGTACAGGGACTAGCGGGAACGAATGAGCAGTTCTTC

clone_size: once
v_call: TRBV12-2
j_call: TRBJ2-5
d_call: .
cdr3_aa: CASRLKGTQETQYF
cdr3_nt: TGTGCAAGTCGCTTGAAGGGGACTCAAGAGACCCAGTACTTC

clone_size: .
v_call: TRBV7-8
j_call: TRBJ2-3
d_call: TRBD2
cdr3_aa: CASSSAGEVPDTQYF
cdr3_nt: TGTGCCAGCAGCTCAGCGGGAGAGGTCCCAGATACGCAGTATTTT

clone_size: .
v_call: TRBV6-6
j_call: TRBJ2-3
d_call: TRBD2
cdr3_aa: CASSWGTRADTQYF
cdr3_nt: TGTGCCAGCAGTTGGGGGACTAGAGCAGATACGCAGTATTTT

clone_size: .
v_call: TRBV6-1
j_call: TRBJ2-3
d_call: TRBD2
cdr3_aa: CASSQTSAHTDTQYF
cdr3_nt: TGTGCCAGCAGTCAGACTAGCGCCCACACAGATACGCAGTATTTT

clone_size: .
v_call: TRBV5-1
j_call: TRBJ2-7
d_call: .
cdr3_aa: CASSWGRGASRDEQYF
cdr3_nt: TGCGCCAGCAGCTGGGGGCGTGGCGCCTCCCGGGACGAGCAGTACTTC

clone_size: .
v_call: TRBV6-1
j_call: TRBJ1-5
d_call: .
cdr3_aa: CASSEGGGLGNQPQHF
cdr3_nt: TGTGCCAGCAGTGAAGGGGGGGGACTGGGCAATCAGCCCCAGCATTTT

clone_size: .
v_call: TRBV28
j_call: TRBJ2-7
d_call: .
cdr3_aa: CASSLVGVAAYEQYF
cdr3_nt: TGTGCCAGCAGTTTGGTAGGAGTAGCCGCCTACGAGCAGTACTTC

clone_size: .
v_call: TRBV7-3
j_call: TRBJ2-2
d_call: TRBD2
cdr3_aa: CASSGGVLNTGELFF
cdr3_nt: TGTGCCAGCAGCGGGGGGGTTTTGAACACCGGGGAGCTGTTTTTT

clone_size: .
v_call: TRBV6-5
j_call: TRBJ2-3
d_call: TRBD1
cdr3_aa: CASGWTGGNTDTQYF
cdr3_nt: TGTGCCAGCGGCTGGACAGGGGGAAACACAGATACGCAGTATTTT

clone_size: .
v_call: TRBV29-1
j_call: TRBJ1-2
d_call: TRBD1
cdr3_aa: CSSTGGASYGYTF
cdr3_nt: TGCAGCTCCACAGGGGGCGCATCCTATGGCTACACCTTC

clone_size: .
v_call: TRBV7-7
j_call: TRBJ2-5
d_call: TRBD2
cdr3_aa: CASSLAGGQETQYF
cdr3_nt: TGTGCTAGCAGCTTAGCGGGAGGCCAAGAGACCCAGTACTTC

clone_size: .
v_call: TRBV6-1
j_call: TRBJ2-7
d_call: TRBD1
cdr3_aa: CASSLRGQGPYEQYF
cdr3_nt: TGTGCCAGCAGTTTAAGGGGGCAGGGACCCTACGAGCAGTACTTC

clone_size: .
v_call: TRBV5-1
j_call: TRBJ2-2
d_call: .
cdr3_aa: CASSLAVGNTGELFF
cdr3_nt: TGCGCCAGCAGCTTGGCCGTTGGCAACACCGGGGAGCTGTTTTTT

clone_size: few
v_call: TRBV6-1
j_call: TRBJ1-1
d_call: TRBD1
cdr3_aa: CASSEAGQGVTEAFF
cdr3_nt: TGTGCCAGCAGTGAAGCGGGACAGGGTGTCACTGAAGCTTTCTTT

clone_size: .
v_call: TRBV28
j_call: TRBJ1-3
d_call: .
cdr3_aa: CASSLQQGFGNTIYF
cdr3_nt: TGTGCCAGCAGTTTGCAACAGGGTTTCGGGAACACCATATATTTT

clone_size: .
v_call: TRBV11-1
j_call: TRBJ1-1
d_call: TRBD1
cdr3_aa: CASNALLGQGNEAFF
cdr3_nt: TGTGCCAGCAACGCCCTGTTGGGACAGGGTAATGAAGCTTTCTTT

clone_size: .
v_call: TRBV23-1
j_call: TRBJ1-1
d_call: .
cdr3_aa: CASSPETAPKAFF
cdr3_nt: TGCGCCAGCAGTCCAGAAACAGCACCAAAAGCTTTCTTT

clone_size: .
v_call: TRBV7-9
j_call: TRBJ2-5
d_call: .
cdr3_aa: CASSINRDTEYQETQYF
cdr3_nt: TGTGCCAGCAGCATTAACCGGGACACCGAGTACCAAGAGACCCAGTACTTC

clone_size: .
v_call: TRBV6-5
j_call: TRBJ2-7
d_call: TRBD2
cdr3_aa: CASRPGTSEYYEQYF
cdr3_nt: TGTGCCAGCAGGCCCGGGACTAGCGAATACTACGAGCAGTACTTC

clone_size: .
v_call: TRBV14
j_call: TRBJ2-1
d_call: TRBD1
cdr3_aa: CASSPRTGSYNEQFF
cdr3_nt: TGTGCCAGCAGCCCTCGGACAGGCTCCTACAATGAGCAGTTCTTC

clone_size: .
v_call: TRBV7-9
j_call: TRBJ2-4
d_call: TRBD2
cdr3_aa: CASSSLAGRDIQYF
cdr3_nt: TGTGCCAGCAGCTCACTAGCGGGGAGGGACATTCAGTACTTC

clone_size: .
v_call: TRBV5-1
j_call: TRBJ2-5
d_call: TRBD2
cdr3_aa: CASSLEGTSGYQETQYF
cdr3_nt: TGCGCCAGCAGCTTGGAGGGGACTAGCGGGTACCAAGAGACCCAGTACTTC

clone_size: .
v_call: TRBV28
j_call: TRBJ1-3
d_call: .
cdr3_aa: CASSLWRGGNTIYF
cdr3_nt: TGTGCCAGCAGTTTATGGCGGGGAGGAAACACCATATATTTT

clone_size: .
v_call: TRBV7-3
j_call: TRBJ1-2
d_call: TRBD1
cdr3_aa: CASRVTGVDYGYTF
cdr3_nt: TGTGCCAGCAGGGTTACAGGGGTGGACTATGGCTACACCTTC

clone_size: .
v_call: TRBV4-2
j_call: TRBJ2-3
d_call: TRBD1
cdr3_aa: CASSPRDRGRDTQYF
cdr3_nt: TGTGCCAGCAGCCCCCGGGACAGGGGAAGGGATACGCAGTATTTT

clone_size: .
v_call: TRBV7-9
j_call: TRBJ2-7
d_call: .
cdr3_aa: CASSLERTRGHEQYF
cdr3_nt: TGTGCCAGCAGCTTAGAGAGGACCAGGGGCCACGAGCAGTACTTC

clone_size: .
v_call: TRBV7-8
j_call: TRBJ2-1
d_call: TRBD2
cdr3_aa: CASSPPRLAGGNEQFF
cdr3_nt: TGTGCCAGCAGCCCTCCCCGACTAGCGGGAGGAAATGAGCAGTTCTTC

clone_size: .
v_call: TRBV4-1
j_call: TRBJ1-1
d_call: .
cdr3_aa: CASSQSRGGRTEAFF
cdr3_nt: TGCGCCAGCAGCCAATCGAGGGGGGGCAGGACTGAAGCTTTCTTT

clone_size: .
v_call: TRBV6-4
j_call: TRBJ2-7
d_call: TRBD1
cdr3_aa: CASSLRDSHSYEQYF
cdr3_nt: TGTGCCAGCAGCCTCCGGGACAGTCATTCCTACGAGCAGTACTTC

clone_size: .
v_call: TRBV21-1
j_call: TRBJ2-7
d_call: .
cdr3_aa: CASSNRGLRVYEQYF
cdr3_nt: TGTGCCAGCAGCAACAGGGGGCTTCGGGTCTACGAGCAGTACTTC

clone_size: .
v_call: TRBV6-5
j_call: TRBJ2-5
d_call: .
cdr3_aa: CASRPLTSHETQYF
cdr3_nt: TGTGCCAGCAGACCCCTGACTAGTCACGAGACCCAGTACTTC

clone_size: .
v_call: TRBV5-1
j_call: TRBJ2-2
d_call: TRBD2
cdr3_aa: CASSLDVAGGPSTGELFF
cdr3_nt: TGCGCCAGCAGCTTGGATGTGGCGGGAGGGCCCTCTACCGGGGAGCTGTTTTTT

clone_size: .
v_call: TRBV12-5
j_call: TRBJ2-1
d_call: TRBD2
cdr3_aa: CASGLDGRVNRAGLPEQFF
cdr3_nt: TGTGCTAGTGGTTTGGATGGCAGAGTCAATCGAGCGGGATTACCTGAGCAGTTCTTC

clone_size: .
v_call: TRBV7-3
j_call: TRBJ2-2
d_call: TRBD2
cdr3_aa: CASSSMGLASGELFF
cdr3_nt: TGTGCCAGCAGCTCTATGGGACTAGCGTCCGGGGAGCTGTTTTTT

clone_size: .
v_call: TRBV10-1
j_call: TRBJ2-7
d_call: .
cdr3_aa: CASSVSGAAYEQYF
cdr3_nt: TGCGCCAGCAGTGTGAGCGGAGCAGCCTACGAGCAGTACTTC

clone_size: .
v_call: TRBV27
j_call: TRBJ2-3
d_call: TRBD2
cdr3_aa: CASSYSSGTDTQYF
cdr3_nt: TGTGCCAGCAGTTATTCTAGCGGGACAGATACGCAGTATTTT

clone_size: .
v_call: TRBV29-1
j_call: TRBJ2-7
d_call: .
cdr3_aa: CSVGQSYEQYF
cdr3_nt: TGCAGCGTTGGCCAGTCCTACGAGCAGTACTTC

clone_size: .
v_call: TRBV7-7
j_call: TRBJ2-5
d_call: TRBD2
cdr3_aa: CASSLARGGTETQYF
cdr3_nt: TGTGCCAGCAGCTTAGCACGGGGGGGGACAGAGACCCAGTACTTC

clone_size: .
v_call: TRBV29-1
j_call: TRBJ2-7
d_call: TRBD2
cdr3_aa: CSIQTSVTYEQYF
cdr3_nt: TGCAGCATCCAGACTAGCGTGACCTACGAGCAGTACTTC

clone_size: .
v_call: TRBV27
j_call: TRBJ1-5
d_call: .
cdr3_aa: CASSLGGGTVQPQHF
cdr3_nt: TGTGCCAGCAGTTTAGGCGGGGGGACTGTACAGCCCCAGCATTTT

clone_size: .
v_call: TRBV6-5
j_call: TRBJ1-2
d_call: TRBD1
cdr3_aa: CASSRDRGSYGHTF
cdr3_nt: TGTGCCAGCAGTAGGGACAGGGGATCGTATGGCCACACCTTC

clone_size: few
v_call: TRBV5-1
j_call: TRBJ1-1
d_call: TRBD1
cdr3_aa: CASSLEQGASEAFF
cdr3_nt: TGCGCCAGCAGCTTGGAACAGGGGGCCAGTGAAGCTTTCTTT

clone_size: .
v_call: TRBV7-8
j_call: TRBJ2-7
d_call: .
cdr3_aa: CASSLAGVGEQYF
cdr3_nt: TGTGCCAGCAGCTTAGCGGGAGTGGGCGAGCAGTACTTC

clone_size: .
v_call: TRBV18
j_call: TRBJ2-1
d_call: TRBD1
cdr3_aa: CASSPGTGLNEQFF
cdr3_nt: TGTGCCAGCTCACCAGGGACAGGGCTCAATGAGCAGTTCTTC

clone_size: few
v_call: TRBV6-5
j_call: TRBJ1-4
d_call: TRBD1
cdr3_aa: CASNKRQGSGKLFF
cdr3_nt: TGTGCCAGCAACAAACGACAGGGATCGGGAAAACTGTTTTTT

clone_size: once
v_call: TRBV7-6
j_call: TRBJ1-2
d_call: .
cdr3_aa: CASSLSRAREAGGYTF
cdr3_nt: TGTGCCAGCAGCTTATCCCGAGCCAGGGAGGCAGGTGGCTACACCTTC

clone_size: .
v_call: TRBV28
j_call: TRBJ1-3
d_call: .
cdr3_aa: CASNLKQSSGNTIYF
cdr3_nt: TGTGCCAGCAACCTCAAACAGAGCTCTGGAAACACCATATATTTT

clone_size: .
v_call: TRBV4-1
j_call: TRBJ2-1
d_call: .
cdr3_aa: CASSQDVAPNEQFF
cdr3_nt: TGCGCCAGCAGCCAAGACGTAGCGCCAAATGAGCAGTTCTTC

clone_size: few
v_call: TRBV18
j_call: TRBJ2-7
d_call: TRBD1
cdr3_aa: CASSPDRGGSREQYF
cdr3_nt: TGTGCCAGCTCGCCGGACAGGGGGGGGTCCCGCGAGCAGTACTTC